This T cell receptor beta chain was recovered during a study of identical twins. Regarding the study as a whole: The conclusions drew on cross-sectional statistical analysis instead of tracking the same donors.

TCRdb reprocessed the 5' RACE reads with MiXCR, giving one entry per CDR3 protein. The data show approximately 500,000 distinct CDR3 sequences, approximately 25% seen once. V lost 7 bases and J 0 bases, leaving 12 bases between the germline ends. CDR3 size: 14 residues. This clonotype showed up many times. The antigen remains undetermined. These data were also reused for a study on T cells expressing NK-cell markers. This second report adds: One of eight sequenced donors was HCMV-seronegative; the other seven were seropositive. CD8+ T cells in 5 to 7 donors included dominant NKG2C+ clonotypes at roughly 1.0-8%.

The sequence was obtained from a woman between 18 and 29 years old in good health. The source material was CD4+ T cells sorted from blood. The chain recombines TRBV12-3 or TRBV12-4 with TRBJ2-5; no firm D call. The CDR3 nucleotides are TGTGCCAGCAAGCTGGACCGCTACCAAGAGACCCAGTACTTC. Translation: CASKLDRYQETQYF.